Shown below are 20 T cell receptor beta chains from a single sample sequenced in a study of blood T cell repertoires in COVID-19. The protocol was immunoSEQ multiplex PCR, while the TCRdb copy is restricted to in-frame clones and leaves out a portion. The table lists about 190,000 clones, under 90% of them singletons, with around 7% in the top ten. The sample consisted of peripheral blood. The receptor set was obtained from a man aged 35 to 55 with acute or convalescent COVID-19.

This chain joins TRBV28 and TRBJ2-1; no clear D gene. V dropped 8 bases and J dropped 6 bases, with 17 bases sitting between them. The CDR3 has 14 residues. Germline values: CDR1 MDHEN, CDR2 SYDVKM. The CDR3 region has the DNA TGTGCCAGCTCAGTTTCTGTACTAATCAATGAGCAGTTCTTC. It yields the protein CASSVSVLINEQFF.

The chain carries TRBV3-1 (or the pseudogene TRBV3-2) and TRBJ2-2; weak D call: TRBD1 (5 bases). Germline V gene data show CDR1 as LGHDT and CDR2 as YNNKEL (reference sequence). CDR3 size: 17 residues. V dropped 1 base and J dropped 0 bases, with 12 bases sitting between them. The CDR3 is CASSQAAGHANTGELFF. CDR3 coding DNA: TGTGCCAGCAGCCAAGCGGCAGGGCACGCGAACACCGGGGAGCTGTTTTTT.

The chain links TRBV27 to TRBJ2-3; D remains unclear. Germline V CDR1 and CDR2: MNHEY, SMNVEV (reference sequence). Trimming took off 0 bases at V and 4 bases at J, with 8 bases between the two ends. CDR3 length equals 14 residues. DNA for the CDR3: TGTGCCAGCAGTTTATCGGTCAGTTCAGATACGCAGTATTTT. It translates to CASSLSVSSDTQYF.

This chain links TRBV2 with TRBJ1-2; 7 positions match TRBD1. The junction had 4 bases not matched to a gene; V was cut back by 4 bases and J by 5 bases. The CDR3 runs 13 residues. The germline V gene has CDR1 SNHLY and CDR2 FYNNEI. The CDR3 sequence: CASSGGTEYGYTF. The CDR3 nucleotides read TGTGCCAGCAGTGGAGGGACAGAGTATGGCTACACCTTC.

The chain couples TRBV7-8 to TRBJ1-2, with 7 bases aligning to TRBD1. This CDR3 has 15 residues. Losses at the gene ends were 5 bases for V and 9 bases for J; bases not matched to a gene: 15. The V gene's germline CDR1 is SGHVS and CDR2 FQNEAQ. The CDR3 nucleotides are TGTGCCAGCAGCACAAGGAGACAGGGCTTTAAGAGCTACACCTTC. It specifies CASSTRRQGFKSYTF. Full variable domain (remainder filled in from reference TRBV7-8 and TRBJ1-2): GAGVSQSPRYKVAKRGQDVALRCDPISGHVSLFWYQQALGQGPEFLTYFQNEAQLDKSGLPSDRFFAERPEGSVSTLKIQRTQQEDSAVYLCASSTRRQGFKSYTFGSGTRLTVV.

This clone was counted a few times. CDR3 bases: TGCGCCAGCAGCTTGGTCCGGGAAGCCTACGAGCAGTACTTC. Translated, it gives CASSLVREAYEQYF. This chain uses TRBV5-1 with TRBJ2-7, with D tentatively TRBD2 (5 bases). Trimming removed 0 bases from V and 2 bases from J, with 9 bases in between. Germline CDR1 and CDR2: SGHRS and YFSETQ. This CDR3 comprises 14 residues.

This chain connects TRBV19 to TRBJ1-3; 7 positions agree with TRBD1. Germline CDR1 reads LNHDA; CDR2 reads SQIVND (reference sequence). The CDR3 contains 16 residues. The V segment lost 3 bases and the J segment 6 bases; nucleotides outside the gene matches: 11. CDR3 DNA: TGTGCCAGTAGTATCTTCGGAGGGGGCAACGAAAACACCATATATTTT. This sequence encodes CASSIFGGGNENTIYF.

V and J are TRBV3-1 (or the pseudogene TRBV3-2) and TRBJ1-2; D unclear. The CDR3 runs to 14 residues. Germline V gives CDR1 LGHDT, CDR2 YNNKEL (reference sequence). V lost 1 base to trimming and J lost 1 base, with 7 bases between them. CDR3 region: CASSQVPLNYGYTF. The CDR3 region has the DNA TGTGCCAGCAGCCAAGTCCCACTTAACTATGGCTACACCTTC.

The chain couples TRBV9 to TRBJ2-1; D unresolved. This CDR3 is 15 amino acids long. Germline values: CDR1 SGDLS, CDR2 YYNGEE. V lost 3 bases, J lost 0 bases, and 10 bases lay in between. The CDR3 bases are TGTGCCAGCAGCGAGACACCCAGCTCCTACAATGAGCAGTTCTTC. Translation gives CASSETPSSYNEQFF.

The chain has TRBV30 and TRBJ1-1, with no clear D. Germline V lookup: CDR1 GTSNPN, CDR2 SVGIG (reference sequence). This CDR3 is 12 amino acids long. The V and J ends lost 2 bases and 4 bases respectively, with 8 bases between them. The CDR3 coding sequence is TGTGCCTGGAGTACTCCTGCCACTGAAGCTTTCTTT. Its translation is CAWSTPATEAFF. The complete variable domain, with remaining parts taken from reference TRBV30 and TRBJ1-1, reads SQTIHQWPATLVQPVGSPLSLECTVEGTSNPNLYWYRQAAGRGLQLLFYSVGIGQISSEVPQNLSASRPQDRQFILSSKKLLLSDSGFYLCAWSTPATEAFFGQGTRLTVV.

This clone was picked up one time. V is TRBV2 and J is TRBJ1-6; 7 nucleotides match TRBD1. Per the germline V gene, CDR1 is SNHLY and CDR2 is FYNNEI. V lost 4 bases and J lost 2; bases outside the gene matches: 5. There are 16 residues in the CDR3. This chain's CDR3 is CASSADTGAYNSPLHF. CDR3 bases: TGTGCCAGCAGTGCCGATACAGGGGCCTATAATTCACCCCTCCACTTT.

The chain combines TRBV6-7 with TRBJ2-3, with 15 bases matching TRBD2. TRBV6-7 has ORF status, its function being uncertain. V shed 10 bases, J shed 10 bases, and the junction held 27 bases outside the gene matches. The CDR3 is 20 amino acids. CDR3 residues: CAISNTSGTSGGRIDLAQYF. Written as DNA, the CDR3 is TGTGCCATTTCGAACACCTCGGGGACTAGCGGGGGGCGGATTGATCTGGCGCAGTATTTT.

The genes are TRBV6-5 and TRBJ1-5; TRBD1 matches at 7 bases. V lost 2 bases, J lost 6 bases, and 4 bases stayed unmatched. In germline, CDR1 is MNHEY, CDR2 SVGAGI. The CDR3 consists of 14 residues. In nucleotides, the CDR3 is TGTGCCAGCAGTTACGGGACAGATGGTCAGCCCCAGCATTTT. This translates into CASSYGTDGQPQHF.

A remark on this clone: At one end, the junction sequence differs from germline, possibly due to a read error. The chain employs TRBV6-1 and TRBJ1-6, with 9 bases lining up with TRBD1. The CDR3 is 19 residues long. Germline values: CDR1 MNHNS, CDR2 SASEGT. The CDR3 sequence: CASSQATGTGSSYNSPLHF. CDR3 nucleotide sequence: TGTGCCAGCAGTCAAGCCACCGGGACAGGGAGCTCCTATAATTCACCCCTCCACTTT.

V and J are TRBV6-6 and TRBJ1-5; TRBD1 matches 8 bases. The V gene end was trimmed by 5 bases and the J gene end by 3 bases; junction bases not matched to a gene: 12. The germline CDR1 and CDR2 sequences are MNHNY and SVGAGI (reference sequence). The CDR3 loop spans 17 amino acids. CDR3 protein: CASSPIRGQGDNQPQHF. CDR3 nucleotides: TGTGCCAGCAGTCCCATTAGAGGACAGGGCGACAATCAGCCCCAGCATTTT.

The chain's CDR3 is CASSFLANNEQFF. The CDR3 DNA reads TGTGCCAGCAGTTTCTTAGCTAACAATGAGCAGTTCTTC. The chain combines TRBV12-3 or TRBV12-4 with TRBJ2-1; D remains ambiguous. The CDR3 runs 13 residues. Trimming left V 3 bases short and J 5 bases short, with 8 bases between.

The chain links TRBV20-1 to TRBJ1-1; D is unclear. Between the trimmed V and J ends, which lost 6 bases and 6 bases, there was a span of 11 bases. The CDR3 sequence is 11 residues long. Germline V gene sequence: CDR1 DFQATT, CDR2 SNEGSKA (reference sequence). The chain's CDR3 is CSAHSKPEAFF. The CDR3 coding sequence is TGCAGTGCCCACTCCAAGCCTGAAGCTTTCTTT.

The chain is built from TRBV29-1 and TRBJ2-6, with 10 bases fitting TRBD1. The CDR3 spans 15 residues. The V and J ends lost 6 bases and 4 bases, in that order; junction bases with no gene match: 6. CDR1 and CDR2 (germline): SQVTM, ANQGSEA. CDR3 in amino acids: CSVSGQGNGANVLTF. The CDR3 DNA reads TGCAGCGTATCGGGACAGGGGAACGGGGCCAACGTCCTGACTTTC.

The V call is TRBV5-1, the J call TRBJ2-5, with 10 nucleotides matching TRBD2. Losses at the gene ends were 7 bases for V and 0 bases for J; bases not matched to a gene: 9. The CDR3 covers 16 residues. CDR1 is SGHRS and CDR2 is YFSETQ in the germline V gene. CDR3 DNA: TGCGCCAGCGCTAGAACTAGCGGGGAGAACCAAGAGACCCAGTACTTC. Translating it yields CASARTSGENQETQYF.

This clone was seen a single time. The rearrangement links TRBV30 to TRBJ2-1; D perhaps matches TRBD1 (7 bases). The ends were cut back, 5 bases at V and 3 bases at J, with 17 bases in the middle. CDR3 length: 15 residues. CDR1 and CDR2 from the germline V gene are GTSNPN and SVGIG (reference sequence). The CDR3 region has the DNA TGTGCCTGGGTTAAAAGACAGGGAGGCTACAATGAGCAGTTCTTC. Protein product: CAWVKRQGGYNEQFF.